In this sample, the clone carrying this TCR beta chain turned up many times. Its specificity is unknown. This specimen belongs to a study of T cells in Graves' hyperthyroidism and ophthalmopathy. Study observations and caveats: Appearing also in blood were most of the thyroid clonotypes expanded above 0.001. Ophthalmopathy was distinguished from stable hyperthyroidism by 13 V-J signatures.

Not enrolled were patients with uncontrolled infection, other autoimmune disease, pregnancy or lactation. Blood from later-ophthalmopathy patients was taken at first hyperthyroidism diagnosis. The germline V gene encodes CDR1 MNHNS and CDR2 SASEGT. The CDR3 totals 17 residues. With 7 bases clipped from V and 1 base from J, the junction kept 12 bases outside the gene matches. From RNA transcripts, TCR beta CDR3 regions were amplified. During a first-round RT-PCR of the TCR CDR3, the HTBI primer set was used. TCRdb reanalysed the multiplex PCR reads using MiXCR and keeps one entry per CDR3 protein. The data hold roughly 180,000 distinct CDR3 sequences, with about 9.4% observed a single time.

Sequenced material: blood. The TCR sequence derives from a woman younger than 35 with Graves' hyperthyroidism that later progressed to Graves' ophthalmopathy. The chain is built from TRBV6-1 and TRBJ1-1; TRBD1 matches 10 bases. The DNA for the CDR3 is TGTGCCAGCACCGCAGCGGGACAGGGGACGGGGAACACTGAAGCTTTCTTT. Protein sequence: CASTAAGQGTGNTEAFF.